This TCR beta chain was recorded in a study of blood T cell repertoires in COVID-19. Repertoires were generated with immunoSEQ multiplex PCR, while TCRdb's copy carries only in-frame clones and drops some. Of about 200,000 clones detected, roughly 84% appear once; the ten largest clones hold around 2.9%. The CDR3 is made up of 14 amino acids. V lost 1 base, J lost 4 bases, and 10 bases lay in between. Germline assignment: CDR1 SEHNR and CDR2 FQNEAQ (reference sequence). A COVID-19 case had been met by exposed participants during the 2 weeks before study entry. This chain uses TRBV7-9 with TRBJ2-5; tentatively, D is TRBD2 (6 bases). The clonotype was recovered from a woman younger than 45 who had been exposed to COVID-19. The source material was PBMCs or T cells enriched from blood (not recorded which). The DNA for the CDR3 is TGTGCCAGCAGCTTAGTTATAGCGGCAGAGACCCAGTACTTC. This translates into CASSLVIAAETQYF.